This T cell receptor (beta chain) was observed in a study of OX40 agonist ivuxolimab in advanced cancers. Germline CDR1 reads MNHEY; CDR2 reads SMNVEV (reference sequence). V dropped 5 bases and J dropped 2 bases, with 13 bases sitting between them. The CDR3 sequence is 14 residues long. Assay used: immunoSEQ multiplex PCR; TCRdb lists only in-frame clones, some missing. Seen here are around 20,000 clones, around three quarters observed once, and the top ten hold approximately 17%. Sequenced here: CD4+ or CD8+ T cells sorted from blood, sampled in a trial of the OX40 agonist ivuxolimab. This receptor was identified in an adult with an advanced solid tumor such as melanoma, head and neck, liver or kidney cancer. The gene calls are TRBV27 and TRBJ2-7; D call uncertain. The CDR3 coding sequence is TGTGCCAGCAGTCGCGTAAGAACCGCCTACGAGCAGTACTTC. It yields the protein CASSRVRTAYEQYF.